This T cell receptor beta chain was captured in a study of blood T cell repertoires in COVID-19. Study-wide context: Italy, Spain and the United States were the sources of the convalescent and acute COVID-19 samples.

Source study methods: Amplified reference gene primers provided the basis for estimating nucleated cell counts. TCRdb keeps only in-frame clones here, not all; method: immunoSEQ multiplex PCR. V and J calls and clone size follow that table, whereas D and trimming were derived from the DNA. This table has about 150,000 clones, around 78% appearing once. This clone appeared many times. The sample comprised peripheral blood. This clonotype originated in an elderly man with acute or convalescent COVID-19.

CDR3 region: CASSQGGGDNYGYTF. The CDR3 DNA sequence: TGCGCCAGCAGCCAAGGAGGGGGGGATAACTATGGCTACACCTTC. V usage is TRBV4-3 and J usage is TRBJ1-2; possibly TRBD1 for D (6 bases). CDR1 and CDR2 (germline): LGHNA, YSLEER. V was clipped by 1 base and J by 1 base, with 10 bases between them. This CDR3 is 15 amino acids long.